The following is a T cell receptor beta chain sequence with its context. This clonotype was seen a few times. There is no known antigen for this receptor. No per-base quality is available; no much larger clone lies one base away. This record belongs to a study of response to subunit inactivated influenza vaccine (dated by TCRdb to the late 2010s). In terms of the full investigation: Deep quantitative profiling of the T cell receptor repertoire was used in the study to follow responses to a trivalent subunit inactivated influenza vaccine.

Broad study findings and their caveats: It was suggested by the authors that each seasonal influenza vaccination may recruit only a limited number of new T cells.

The CDR3 runs 13 amino acids, cysteine and phenylalanine included. Here the CDR3 DNA is all that survives: 39 bases in frame from base 1. Trimming accounts for 6 bases at V and 6 bases at J, while the number of junction bases matched to no gene is 3. Via the germline V gene (reference sequence), CDR1 is LNHDA and CDR2 SQIVND. Library construction relied on RT-PCR. The reads were generated on an Illumina HiSeq 2500. TCRdb took the public reads, trimmed them with fastp at Q25, ran MiXCR for clone calling and kept in-frame beta chains. Records with the same CDR3 protein are collapsed into one entry carrying the most frequent genes and DNA. This sample is represented by 450,000 to 600,000 distinct CDR3 sequences; approximately 7.3% of them were singletons. Roughly 13% of the sample is in the top ten clones.

The chain is encoded by TRBV19 joined to TRBJ2-1; TRBD1 aligns with 9 central bases. The starting material was PBMCs from blood, obtained around 25 months after vaccination. This receptor was taken from a man aged 50-75 years who received an inactivated influenza vaccine. Donor details come from another sample of the same person, matched by shared clones. The DNA reads TGTGCCAGTAGCCGGGACAGGGTCAATGAGCAGTTCTTC. Its protein reads: CASSRDRVNEQFF.